The entry that follows covers one T cell receptor (beta chain) sequence. The antigen this receptor binds is unknown. No clone much larger than this one lies a single base away; base qualities are absent. The source of the sample is a study of control samples from healthy donors and cancer patients (dated by TCRdb to about 2020). Taken from cysteine to phenylalanine, the CDR3 has 17 residues. Of the read, only the CDR3 DNA is kept; its 51 bases are in frame from base 1. CDR1 and CDR2, looked up from the germline V gene, are SGHTA and FQGTGA. From V the trimming removes 4 bases and from J it removes 3 bases, while the gene matches leave 13 bases of the junction unaccounted for. Libraries were constructed by the immunoSEQ multiplex PCR assay. Not all clones reach the TCRdb copy of this immuneACCESS table, which keeps in-frame sequences only. Checked studies attribute under half of the gap to unresolved V genes and leave the rest unexplained. This sample holds 100,000 to 150,000 clones; 92% were observed only once. The ten top clones hold roughly 6% of the sample.

Recombination linked TRBV7-3 to TRBJ2-5, with 8 junctional bases fitting TRBD1. The clonotype comes from a man between 18 and 35 years old in good health. The specimen sequenced was blood. The DNA is as follows: TGTGCCAGCAGCTCCCTAGGCCCCGCACAGGGGGAAGAGACCCAGTACTTC. Its coded protein is CASSSLGPAQGEETQYF.